This T cell receptor (beta chain) was sequenced for a study of T-cell reconstitution after alpha-beta-depleted transplantation in children listed by TCRdb under 2016. Some background on the complete study: T-cell immune reconstitution after TCRalphabeta/CD19-depleted allogeneic hematopoietic cell transplantation in children was quantitatively tracked in the study by means of TCR repertoire profiling.

This clonotype was picked up many times. Which antigen it targets is not known. Base qualities are not provided; no much larger clone lies one nucleotide away. The germline V gene sets CDR1 to SGHAT and CDR2 to FQNNGV. Trimming leaves V shorter by 3 bases and J shorter by 0 bases, with the junction holding 1 base beyond the gene matches. CDR3 length: 14 amino acids, cysteine to phenylalanine. Of all the DNA, just the CDR3 is kept, 42 bases in frame from base 1. The library was built by means of PCR. The reads were generated on an Illumina HiSeq 2500. TCR libraries were prepared with molecular barcoding, using unique molecular identifiers to normalize TCRbeta repertoire quantification. TCRdb cleaned the public reads at Q25 with fastp, built clones with MiXCR and kept in-frame beta chains. Rows merge per CDR3 protein into single entries with the most common DNA and genes. This sample is represented by over 150,000 distinct CDR3 sequences; 14% to 15% of them were singletons. The ten largest account for about 13% of the sample.

The sequence came from a human donor who donated a stem cell graft to a child with acute lymphoblastic leukemia. The sequence joins TRBV11-2 to TRBJ1-1; TRBD1 lines up with 7 middle nucleotides. The starting material was PBMCs from the stem cell graft donor, obtained from the stem cell graft. The sequenced DNA is TGTGCCAGCAGCTTGGGACAGTTGAACACTGAAGCTTTCTTT. Its translation is CASSLGQLNTEAFF.